This is a list of T cell receptor beta chains from one sample in a study of T cells in Graves' hyperthyroidism and ophthalmopathy. TCRdb fed the multiplex PCR reads into MiXCR, producing one record per CDR3 protein. Here the sample spans 600,000 to 800,000 distinct CDR3 sequences, around a third being singletons. The sequenced sample was blood. Receptor source: a woman in her thirties or forties with Graves' hyperthyroidism. Both conserved end residues are part of each CDR3. Some rows have no size entry. The others give once, few or many, or a class for an expanded clone.

TRBV7-2	many	15	TRBJ1-5	CASSLDTVSNQPQHF
TRBV5-4	few	15	TRBJ2-7	CASSLGQDLSYEQYF
TRBV20-1	-	15	TRBJ1-2	CSARDSGQGAHGYTF
TRBV7-2	many	16	TRBJ1-3	CASSPGTAGARNTIYF
TRBV10-3	-	14	TRBJ2-5	CAIRGGQNQETQYF
TRBV28	few	14	TRBJ1-2	CASSPGGQSYGYTF
TRBV5-1	-	15	TRBJ2-7	CASSVNREWEYEQYF
TRBV20-1	-	14	TRBJ1-1	CSARAGGRDTEAFF
TRBV9	-	14	TRBJ2-5	CASSEQGAYGEQYF
TRBV29-1	-	12	TRBJ2-7	CSGRQGWYEQYF
TRBV20-1	once	11	TRBJ2-7	CSASETDEQYF
TRBV6-5	-	15	TRBJ1-3	CAISYGTNSGNTIYF
TRBV10-1	many	13	TRBJ2-2	CASSRQDTGELFF
TRBV11-2	once	14	TRBJ1-2	CASSPQQGTDGYTF
TRBV20-1	-	12	TRBJ1-1	CSAMGPGTEAFF
TRBV9	-	16	TRBJ1-6	CASSAMGPWDNSPLHF